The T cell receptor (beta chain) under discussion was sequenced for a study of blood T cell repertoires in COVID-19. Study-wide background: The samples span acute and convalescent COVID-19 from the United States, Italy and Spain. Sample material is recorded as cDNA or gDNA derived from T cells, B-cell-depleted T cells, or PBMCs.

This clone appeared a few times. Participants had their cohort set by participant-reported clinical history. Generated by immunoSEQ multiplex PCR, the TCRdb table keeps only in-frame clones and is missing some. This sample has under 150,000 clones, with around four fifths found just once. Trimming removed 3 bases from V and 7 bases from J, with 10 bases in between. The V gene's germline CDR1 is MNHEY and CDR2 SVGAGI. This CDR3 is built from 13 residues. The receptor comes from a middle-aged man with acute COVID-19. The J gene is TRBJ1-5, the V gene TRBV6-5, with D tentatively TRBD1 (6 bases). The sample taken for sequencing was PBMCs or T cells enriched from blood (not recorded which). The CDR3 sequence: CASSYRGGQPQHF. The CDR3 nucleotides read TGTGCCAGCAGTTATAGGGGGGGACAGCCCCAGCATTTT.